This T cell receptor beta chain is from a study of CD8 T cells in ankylosing spondylitis. Study conclusions and caveats: There was a TCR beta motif, made of several highly homologous variants, that appeared characteristic of ankylosing spondylitis blood.

This clonotype occurred many times. The antigen remains unidentified. MiXCR was run by TCRdb on the 5' RACE reads, yielding one entry per CDR3 protein. The sample lists 450,000 to 550,000 distinct CDR3 sequences, about 5.7% occurring once. The CDR3 is 16 residues long. Germline values: CDR1 SGHTA, CDR2 FQGNSA. V dropped 4 bases and J dropped 5; count of bases not matched to a gene: 6. The sample comprised blood, either unsorted or a sorted T cell fraction (not recorded which). The genes are TRBV7-2 and TRBJ2-3; 13 bases are shared with TRBD2. The clonotype was recovered from a male donor with ankylosing spondylitis. The CDR3 loop is CASSSRTSGRGDTQYF. In DNA form, the CDR3 reads TGTGCCAGCAGCTCCAGGACTAGCGGGAGAGGAGATACGCAGTATTTT.